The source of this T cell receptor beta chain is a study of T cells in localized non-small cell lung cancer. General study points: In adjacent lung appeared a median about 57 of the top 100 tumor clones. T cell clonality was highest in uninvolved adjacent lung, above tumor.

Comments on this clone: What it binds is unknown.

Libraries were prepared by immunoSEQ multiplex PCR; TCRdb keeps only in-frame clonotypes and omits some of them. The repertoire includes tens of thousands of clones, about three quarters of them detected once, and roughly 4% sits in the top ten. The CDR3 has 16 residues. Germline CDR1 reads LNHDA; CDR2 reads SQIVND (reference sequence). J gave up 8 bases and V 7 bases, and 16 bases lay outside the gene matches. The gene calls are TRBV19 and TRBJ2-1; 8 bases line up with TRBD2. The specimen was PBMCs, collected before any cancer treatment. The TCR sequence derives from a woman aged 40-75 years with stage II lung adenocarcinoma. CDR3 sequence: CASKGSGMAVTDEQFF. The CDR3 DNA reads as TGTGCCAGTAAGGGTAGCGGGATGGCAGTGACGGATGAGCAGTTCTTC.